This TCR beta chain was found in a study of cytomegalovirus exposure and HLA in healthy donors. General observations from the study: Most observed TCR sequences were rare, whereas some public TCRs were detected in many donors. Researchers reported that a few CMV-associated chains were confirmed in vitro as CMV antigen-specific. Most of the CMV-associated TCR beta chains (in a later analysis) appeared to be HLA-restricted.

With regard to this clone: Its target is not known.

PCR primers comprised 60 Vbeta and 13 Jbeta primers. Method: immunoSEQ multiplex PCR; TCRdb's copy keeps in-frame clones and lacks some. The sample records about 160,000 clones, 87% being singletons. The CDR3 contains 15 residues. Germline V lookup: CDR1 MNHEY, CDR2 SVGAGI. J was trimmed by 7 bases and V by 4 bases; bases with no gene match: 7. Material for sequencing was PBMCs. This chain connects TRBV6-5 to TRBJ2-1, with TRBD2 identical over 10 bases. The clonotype was recovered from a woman aged 25 to 45 in good health and CMV-seronegative. CDR3 coding DNA: TGTGCCAGCAGTTCGGGACTAGCGCCGAGGAATGAGCAGTTCTTC. It encodes CASSSGLAPRNEQFF.